This passage covers 17 T cell receptor beta chains from one sample sequenced in a study of shared clonotypes between healthy human individuals. TCRdb keeps only in-frame clones here, not all; method: immunoSEQ multiplex PCR. The sample shows around 500,000 clones, about 76% of them seen only once. The source material was PBMCs. The receptors shown here come from a woman aged 40 to 55 in good health. Some clones in this sample may be carry-over from other donors' samples.

V usage is TRBV15 and J usage is TRBJ1-1; D is unresolved. CDR3 length: 16 residues. Per the germline V gene, CDR1 is LNHNV and CDR2 is YYDKDF (reference sequence). V shed 4 bases and J shed 1 base, with 16 bases lying between them. The CDR3, as DNA: TGTGCCACCAGCATAGGGCTAACGAACCAGAACACTGAAGCTTTCTTT. This sequence encodes CATSIGLTNQNTEAFF.

The V call is TRBV6-1, the J call TRBJ1-5; the D is unclear. The CDR3 spans 14 residues. Germline V gives CDR1 MNHNS, CDR2 SASEGT. The V gene lost 2 bases and the J gene lost 6 bases, with 11 bases spanning the gap. Here the CDR3 DNA reads TGTGCCAGCAGTGAATCGCCGGGGATTCAGCCCCAGCATTTT. As protein: CASSESPGIQPQHF.

V gene TRBV7-6 combines with J gene TRBJ1-2, with 10 nucleotides matching TRBD1. Per the germline V gene, CDR1 is SGHVS and CDR2 is FNYEAQ. There are 13 residues in the CDR3. The V gene end was trimmed by 5 bases and the J gene end by 8 bases; junction bases not matched to a gene: 5. CDR3 nucleotides: TGTGCCAGCAGCGCCGGGACAGGGGTAGGCTACACCTTC. Protein product: CASSAGTGVGYTF.

This clone was observed a handful of times. The rearrangement links TRBV30 to TRBJ2-7; 8 positions match TRBD2. V gave up 1 base and J gave up 6 bases; unmatched junction bases: 8. Germline loops: CDR1 GTSNPN, CDR2 SVGIG (reference sequence). This CDR3 is built from 14 residues. In nucleotides, the CDR3 is TGTGCCTGGAGTGGTAGCGGGGACACCGCCGAGCAGTACTTC. Encoded protein: CAWSGSGDTAEQYF.

This clone was picked up one time. The chain links TRBV28 to TRBJ1-4; unclear D gene. The CDR3 is 13 amino acids. Between the trimmed V and J ends, which lost 3 bases and 5 bases, there was a span of 7 bases. The germline gives CDR1 MDHEN, CDR2 SYDVKM. The DNA of the CDR3 is TGTGCCAGCAGTTTGTGGGAGAATGAAAAACTGTTTTTT. Translated, it gives CASSLWENEKLFF.

The chain joins TRBV2 to TRBJ1-1; D unclear. The CDR3 consists of 14 residues. Germline loops: CDR1 SNHLY, CDR2 FYNNEI. Trimming cost V 3 bases and J 10 bases, with 18 bases left between them. The CDR3 DNA follows: TGTGCCAGCAGTGAGAAACACACCGGACGAGGAGCTTTCTTT. This gives the protein CASSEKHTGRGAFF.

Comment on this clone: This sequence is one base from a far larger clone and is likely a read error. The rearrangement links TRBV6-1 to TRBJ2-4; TRBD1 agrees at 7 bases. Germline CDR1 reads MNHNS; CDR2 reads SASEGT. CDR3 length: 16 amino acids. CDR3 loop: CASSEQGEGAKSIQYF. DNA for the CDR3: TGTGCCAGCAGTGAGCAGGGGGAAGGGGCCAAAAGCATTCAGTACTTC.

The rearrangement joins TRBV10-3 to TRBJ1-2, with D possibly being TRBD1 (6 bases). The CDR3 is 14 amino acids. V lost 8 bases and J lost 3, with 16 bases in between. Germline loops: CDR1 ENHRY, CDR2 SYGVKD. CDR3 sequence (DNA): TGTGCCATCGGCCCACAGGGAGGGGACTATGGCTACACCTTC. This sequence encodes CAIGPQGGDYGYTF.

The chain couples TRBV7-3 to TRBJ2-2; 9 bases map to TRBD1. Germline V gives CDR1 SGHTA, CDR2 FQGTGA. This CDR3 region has 16 residues. V lost 5 bases and J lost 10; bases outside the gene matches: 14. The DNA for the CDR3 is TGTGCCAGCAGCCCAAACGGGGACAGGGTATTGGCGGAGCTGTTTTTT. It encodes CASSPNGDRVLAELFF. Full variable domain (outside the CDR3, taken from reference TRBV7-3 and TRBJ2-2): GAGVSQTPSNKVTEKGKYVELRCDPISGHTALYWYRQSLGQGPEFLIYFQGTGAADDSGLPNDRFFAVRPEGSVSTLKIQRTERGDSAVYLCASSPNGDRVLAELFFGEGSRLTVL.

The CDR3 bases are TGTGCCAGCAGATCTGCCGGATCGGACAGGGGTTATCATCAGCCCCAGCATTTT. Its translation is CASRSAGSDRGYHQPQHF. The chain links TRBV28 to TRBJ1-5, with 9 bases matching TRBD1. With V trimmed by 6 bases and J by 5 bases, 17 bases remained unmatched. The germline CDR1 and CDR2 sequences are MDHEN and SYDVKM. The CDR3 is 18 residues long. Filled out from reference TRBV28 and TRBJ1-5, the complete variable domain reads DVKVTQSSRYLVKRTGEKVFLECVQDMDHENMFWYRQDPGLGLRLIYFSYDVKMKEKGDIPEGYSVSREKKERFSLILESASTNQTSMYLCASRSAGSDRGYHQPQHFGDGTRLSIL.

Of note for this clone: At one boundary the junction diverges from the germline segment, which might be a read error. The chain has TRBV11-3 and TRBJ2-7; D is uncertain. Germline V gives CDR1 SGHNT, CDR2 YENEEA. The CDR3 spans 8 residues. Written as DNA, the CDR3 is TGTGCCAGCAAAAGGAGTTCTTTC. This translates into CASKRSSF.

CDR3 sequence: CASSKEGVRATTGELFF. The CDR3 bases are TGTGCCAGCAGCAAAGAAGGCGTCAGGGCCACCACCGGGGAGCTGTTTTTT. The chain links TRBV7-3 to TRBJ2-2, with D maybe TRBD1 (5 bases). The CDR3 consists of 17 residues. Germline V gives CDR1 SGHTA, CDR2 FQGTGA. Trimming took 5 bases from V and 4 from J, leaving 20 bases between them.

This CDR3 reads CAWSRGLARGYEQFF. The CDR3 nucleotides are TGTGCCTGGAGCCGGGGACTAGCGAGGGGTTACGAGCAGTTCTTC. This chain uses TRBV30 with TRBJ2-1; 10 positions match TRBD2. CDR1 and CDR2 from the germline V gene are GTSNPN and SVGIG (reference sequence). V shed 3 bases and J 10 bases; nucleotides not matched to a gene: 12. The CDR3 is 15 residues long.

This chain connects TRBV30 to TRBJ2-5; 11 bases are a match to TRBD2. The J call may be faulty, since TRBJ2-7 better matches the DNA end. The CDR3 has 14 amino acids. Germline CDR1 GTSNPN, CDR2 SVGIG (reference sequence). The CDR3 DNA follows: TGTGCCTGGAGTGTCGGGACTAGCGGAGGCGAGCAGTACTTC. Translating it yields CAWSVGTSGGEQYF.

The chain is built from TRBV19 and TRBJ1-5, with unresolved D. The CDR3 is 14 amino acids. Between the trimmed V and J ends, which lost 7 bases and 2 bases, there was a span of 12 bases. CDR1 and CDR2 from the germline V gene are LNHDA and SQIVND (reference sequence). CDR3 region: CASTGGVGNQPQHF. For the CDR3, the DNA is TGTGCCAGTACGGGCGGGGTTGGCAATCAGCCCCAGCATTTT.

J is TRBJ2-7 and V is TRBV29-1; D unresolved. CDR3 size: 13 residues. The germline CDR1 and CDR2 sequences are SQVTM and ANQGSEA. Trimming shortened V by 0 bases and J by 10 bases, and 16 bases separated the two germline ends. The CDR3 DNA is TGCAGCGTTGAAGAATCGGGCTTGCCTCTCCAGTACTTC. The encoded protein is CSVEESGLPLQYF.

This clone occurred a few times. Within the sample, other DNA sequences also encode this same CDR3. The V call is TRBV28, the J call TRBJ2-4; weak D call: TRBD1 (5 bases). The V end lost 4 bases, the J end lost 5 bases, and 15 bases lay between the germline ends. The CDR3 has 15 amino acids. Germline-derived CDR1 and CDR2 are MDHEN and SYDVKM. CDR3 loop: CASSSSDRLQNIQYF. The CDR3 DNA is TGTGCCAGCAGTTCTTCCGACAGATTACAAAACATTCAGTACTTC.